This T cell receptor beta chain is from a study of blood T cell repertoires in COVID-19. There are a few counts of this clone. The V gene's germline CDR1 is SGHVS and CDR2 FQNEAQ. This CDR3 has 14 amino acids. The junction had 5 bases not matched to a gene; V was cut back by 5 bases and J by 6 bases. One Seattle source followed patients from active infection through their disease course. TCRdb's table, derived via immunoSEQ multiplex PCR, lists solely in-frame clones and lacks some. The repertoire holds under 450,000 clones, with about nine tenths as singletons. The clonotype was recovered from a woman aged 45 to 65 with COVID-19, enrolled during active disease. Sequences were obtained from peripheral blood. The chain is built from TRBV7-8 and TRBJ1-4, with 8 bases aligning to TRBD1. In nucleotides, the CDR3 is TGTGCCAGCAGCCGGACAGGGCGAGATGAAAAACTGTTTTTT. This translates into CASSRTGRDEKLFF.